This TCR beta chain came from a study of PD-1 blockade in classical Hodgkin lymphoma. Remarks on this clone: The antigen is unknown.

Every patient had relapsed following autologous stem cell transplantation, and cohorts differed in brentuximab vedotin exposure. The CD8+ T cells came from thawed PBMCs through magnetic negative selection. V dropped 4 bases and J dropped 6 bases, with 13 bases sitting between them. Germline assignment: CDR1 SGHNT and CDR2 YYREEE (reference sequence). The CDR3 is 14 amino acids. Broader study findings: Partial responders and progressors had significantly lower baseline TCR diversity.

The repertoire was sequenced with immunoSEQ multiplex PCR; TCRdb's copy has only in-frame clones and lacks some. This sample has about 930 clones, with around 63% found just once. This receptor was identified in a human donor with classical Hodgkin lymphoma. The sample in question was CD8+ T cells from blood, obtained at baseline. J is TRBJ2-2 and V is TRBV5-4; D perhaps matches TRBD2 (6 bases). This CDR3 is CASSAGTSPGELFF. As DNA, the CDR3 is TGTGCCAGCAGCGCCGGGACTTCGCCCGGGGAGCTGTTTTTT.